This T cell receptor beta chain appears in the sequencing data of a study of T cell responses to AZD1222 COVID-19 vaccine. V was clipped by 5 bases and J by 8 bases, with 18 bases between them. This CDR3 comprises 14 residues. Germline V gene data show CDR1 as SGHAT and CDR2 as FQDESV (reference sequence). Findings and limits, study-wide: Donors were mostly white British, more females; clonal diversity possibly underestimated.

The method was immunoSEQ multiplex PCR; TCRdb's version includes in-frame clones alone and lacks a portion of them. The sample has 86,000 or so clones; 88% are singletons. This clone was detected only once. What it binds is unknown. The sequencing used peripheral blood, collected 28 days after the second AZD1222 dose. The chain uses TRBV11-1 and TRBJ1-2; possible D gene TRBD1, 5 bases. This clonotype was sampled from an adult who received the AZD1222 COVID-19 vaccine. CDR3 loop: CASSPSGQGNGYTF. CDR3 nucleotide sequence: TGTGCCAGCAGCCCCTCGGGGCAGGGTAACGGCTACACCTTC.